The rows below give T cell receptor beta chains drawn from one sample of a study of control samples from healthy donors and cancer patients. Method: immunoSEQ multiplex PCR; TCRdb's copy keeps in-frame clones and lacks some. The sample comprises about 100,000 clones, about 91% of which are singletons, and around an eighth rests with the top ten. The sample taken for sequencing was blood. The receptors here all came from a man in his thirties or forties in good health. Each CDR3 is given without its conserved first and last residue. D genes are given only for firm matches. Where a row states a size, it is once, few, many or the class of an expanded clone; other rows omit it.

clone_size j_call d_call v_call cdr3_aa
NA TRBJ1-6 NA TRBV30 AWSGQNNSPLH
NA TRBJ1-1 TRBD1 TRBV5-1 ASSSGTGGNTEAF
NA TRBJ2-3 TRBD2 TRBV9 ASSVGGSWDGRDTQY
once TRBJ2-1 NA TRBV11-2 ASSLESWLVGNEQF
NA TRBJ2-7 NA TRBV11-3 ASSRMGLKQAYEQY
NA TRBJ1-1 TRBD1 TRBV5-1 ASSLKLPGTGLGNTEAF
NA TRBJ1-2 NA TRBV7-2 ASSLLPGVGYT
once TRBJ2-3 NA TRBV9 ASSVEADTQY
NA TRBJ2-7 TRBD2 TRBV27 ASSLRLAGLYEQY
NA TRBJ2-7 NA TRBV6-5 ASTPGLGEQY
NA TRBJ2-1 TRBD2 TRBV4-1 ASSQAPAGDEQF
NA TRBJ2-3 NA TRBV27 ASSLLVVAGTDTQY
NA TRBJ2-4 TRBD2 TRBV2 AKSLAEKNIQY
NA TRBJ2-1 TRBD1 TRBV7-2 ASSLGQGAGEQF
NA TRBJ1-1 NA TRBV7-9 ASSLVPDTEAF
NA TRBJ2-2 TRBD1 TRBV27 ASSHGQGADTGELF
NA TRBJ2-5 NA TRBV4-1 ASSPGLTVETQY
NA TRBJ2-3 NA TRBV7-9 ASSLPPPDTQY
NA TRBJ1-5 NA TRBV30 AWSAGTSANQPQH
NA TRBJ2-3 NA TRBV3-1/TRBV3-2 ASSPEGPTDTQY
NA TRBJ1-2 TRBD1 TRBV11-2 ASTITGGSRDGYT
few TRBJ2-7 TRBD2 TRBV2 ASSPGLAVFYEQY